Following are 30 T cell receptor beta chains from one sample sequenced in a study of shared clonotypes between healthy human individuals. The data were produced by immunoSEQ multiplex PCR, yet TCRdb's version contains in-frame clones alone and is incomplete. The data contain 450,000 or so clones, roughly three quarters of them singletons. Source material: PBMCs. The receptors originated from a woman in her 40s in good health. Some clones in this sample may be carry-over from other donors' samples.

This clone appeared a single time. This chain links TRBV28 with TRBJ2-7; TRBD2 matches 13 bases. CDR1 is MDHEN and CDR2 is SYDVKM in the germline V gene. The CDR3 runs to 16 residues. After removal of 6 bases from V and 6 bases from J, the junction contained 11 bases not matched to a gene. The CDR3 sequence: CASSRNRGLAGTEQYF. The CDR3 region has the DNA TGTGCCAGCAGCCGGAACCGGGGACTAGCGGGAACCGAGCAGTACTTC. The variable domain in full, with the rest retrieved from reference TRBV28 and TRBJ2-7, is DVKVTQSSRYLVKRTGEKVFLECVQDMDHENMFWYRQDPGLGLRLIYFSYDVKMKEKGDIPEGYSVSREKKERFSLILESASTNQTSMYLCASSRNRGLAGTEQYFGPGTRLTVT.

The rearrangement links TRBV6-5 to TRBJ2-6, with D possibly TRBD2 on 5 matching bases. This CDR3 is built from 14 residues. V lost 10 bases and J 2 bases, leaving 12 bases between the germline ends. Germline CDR1 and CDR2: MNHEY and SVGAGI. In DNA form, the CDR3 reads TGTGCCACAAAGCGGAACCCTGGGGCCAACGTCCTGACTTTC. This translates into CATKRNPGANVLTF.

This clone was found many times. This same CDR3 is encoded by further DNA sequences in the sample. The chain is built from TRBV7-9 and TRBJ1-5; D remains ambiguous. V lost 4 bases and J 1 base, leaving 5 bases between the germline ends. Germline loops: CDR1 SEHNR, CDR2 FQNEAQ (reference sequence). This CDR3 is built from 13 residues. Here the CDR3 reads CASSSGSNQPQHF. For the CDR3, the DNA is TGTGCCAGCAGCTCAGGCAGCAATCAGCCCCAGCATTTT.

CDR3 DNA: TGTGCCAGCACGCGGGGGATCGCGGATACGCAGTATTTT. Protein sequence: CASTRGIADTQYF. The gene calls are TRBV7-9 and TRBJ2-3, with 7 bases that match TRBD2. CDR1 and CDR2 (germline): SEHNR, FQNEAQ (reference sequence). The CDR3 contains 13 residues. V gave up 7 bases and J gave up 6 bases; unmatched junction bases: 7. Combining the CDR3 with reference TRBV7-9 and TRBJ2-3 gives the whole variable domain DTGVSQNPRHKITKRGQNVTFRCDPISEHNRLYWYRQTLGQGPEFLTYFQNEAQLEKSRLLSDRFSAERPKGSFSTLEIQRTEQGDSAMYLCASTRGIADTQYFGPGTRLTVL.

This clone was counted between two and nine times. CDR3 protein: CASSDPYGYTF. The CDR3 DNA follows: TGTGCCAGCAGTGATCCCTATGGCTACACCTTC. The rearrangement uses TRBV2 and TRBJ1-2; no clear D. Trimming took 3 bases from V and 4 from J, leaving 3 bases between them. This CDR3 contains 11 residues. CDR1 is SNHLY, CDR2 FYNNEI, per germline.

The table lists this clone with a count of one. V gene TRBV18 combines with J gene TRBJ2-6, with 10 bases identical to TRBD1. The germline CDR1 and CDR2 sequences are KGHSH and LQKENI. CDR3 length: 19 amino acids. V lost 4 bases and J lost 2; bases outside the gene matches: 11. The CDR3 DNA is TGTGCCAGCTCACTCCGGACCGGGACAGGGGTAACTGGGGCCAACGTCCTGACTTTC. Its protein product is CASSLRTGTGVTGANVLTF.

This chain uses TRBV27 with TRBJ1-5; 9 bases align to TRBD1. The germline V gene encodes CDR1 MNHEY and CDR2 SMNVEV (reference sequence). The CDR3 runs 17 residues. Losses at the gene ends were 4 bases for V and 4 bases for J; bases not matched to a gene: 11. The CDR3 region is CASSSFGTGRLNQPQHF. CDR3 sequence (DNA): TGTGCCAGCAGTTCCTTCGGGACAGGGCGATTAAATCAGCCCCAGCATTTT.

The V gene is TRBV30, the J gene TRBJ2-7; 7 nucleotides agree with TRBD1. Germline trimming cut 5 bases from V and 2 bases from J; bases unmatched to any gene: 15. The CDR3 loop spans 16 amino acids. Germline V gives CDR1 GTSNPN, CDR2 SVGIG (reference sequence). The CDR3 reads CAWEGYGQATTYEQYF. CDR3 sequence (DNA): TGTGCCTGGGAGGGGTACGGACAGGCTACTACCTACGAGCAGTACTTC.

The V call is TRBV18, the J call TRBJ2-1; possibly TRBD1 for D (6 bases). CDR3 size: 15 residues. CDR1 and CDR2 from the germline V gene are KGHSH and LQKENI. Trimming took 0 bases from V and 2 from J, leaving 8 bases between them. This CDR3 reads CASSPPRQAYNEQFF. CDR3 nucleotide sequence: TGTGCCAGCTCACCACCCCGACAGGCCTACAATGAGCAGTTCTTC.

The gene calls are TRBV5-1 and TRBJ1-1; D perhaps matches TRBD1 (6 bases). This CDR3 has 17 amino acids. The V end lost 4 bases, the J end lost 3 bases, and 22 bases lay between the germline ends. Germline CDR1 SGHRS, CDR2 YFSETQ. The CDR3 DNA is TGCGCCAGCAGCACCGGCCGCCTGTTGGAGGGGGACACTGAAGCTTTCTTT. This sequence encodes CASSTGRLLEGDTEAFF.

The chain combines TRBV5-1 with TRBJ1-4; 7 nucleotides align to TRBD1. Germline CDR1 SGHRS, CDR2 YFSETQ. The length of the CDR3 is 14 residues. The V segment lost 4 bases and the J segment 4 bases; nucleotides outside the gene matches: 4. In DNA, the CDR3 is TGCGCCAGCAGCCGCCAGGGGGATAATGAAAAACTGTTTTTT. Protein sequence: CASSRQGDNEKLFF. The variable domain in full, with the rest retrieved from reference TRBV5-1 and TRBJ1-4, is KAGVTQTPRYLIKTRGQQVTLSCSPISGHRSVSWYQQTPGQGLQFLFEYFSETQRNKGNFPGRFSGRQFSNSRSEMNVSTLELGDSALYLCASSRQGDNEKLFFGSGTQLSVL.

This clone appeared once. The V and J genes are TRBV6-5 and TRBJ2-1; the match to TRBD2 covers 11 bases. V trimming: 7 bases; J trimming: 5 bases; junction bases outside the gene matches: 4. This CDR3 has 14 amino acids. Per germline, CDR1 MNHEY and CDR2 SVGAGI. This chain's CDR3 is CASTLAGGDNEQFF. CDR3 in DNA: TGTGCCAGCACCTTAGCGGGAGGGGACAATGAGCAGTTCTTC.

J is TRBJ2-5 and V is TRBV18; 8 bases align to TRBD2. Germline V gene data show CDR1 as KGHSH and CDR2 as LQKENI. Trimming removed 3 bases from V and 4 bases from J; junction bases left unmatched: 4. The CDR3 totals 14 residues. CDR3: CASSPTSARETQYF. CDR3 coding DNA: TGTGCCAGCTCACCGACTAGCGCTCGAGAGACCCAGTACTTC. Together with reference TRBV18 and TRBJ2-5, the CDR3 gives the full variable domain: NAGVMQNPRHLVRRRGQEARLRCSPMKGHSHVYWYRQLPEEGLKFMVYLQKENIIDESGMPKERFSAEFPKEGPSILRIQQVVRGDSAAYFCASSPTSARETQYFGPGTRLLVL.

Turning to this clone: A much larger clone differs from this one at a single base, so this may be a read error. The chain is built from TRBV27 and TRBJ2-5; tentative D call: TRBD1 (7 bases). The end of the DNA fits TRBJ2-7 better, so the J call may be wrong. CDR3 length: 15 residues. Germline values: CDR1 MNHEY, CDR2 SMNVEV (reference sequence). This chain's CDR3 is CASSLAGQRSCEQYF. In nucleotides, the CDR3 is TGTGCCAGCAGTTTAGCGGGACAGCGCTCCTGCGAGCAGTACTTC.

V is TRBV30 and J is TRBJ1-6; no firm D call. This CDR3 contains 13 residues. Per germline, CDR1 GTSNPN and CDR2 SVGIG (reference sequence). Trimming took 0 bases from V and 5 from J, leaving 5 bases between them. The CDR3 region has the DNA TGTGCCTGGAGTGTGAGGGATAATTCACCCCTCCACTTT. Protein sequence: CAWSVRDNSPLHF.

The chain joins TRBV14 to TRBJ1-4, with 8 bases matching TRBD1. Germline assignment: CDR1 SGHDN and CDR2 FVKESK. V lost 4 bases to trimming and J lost 8 bases; unmatched junction nucleotides: 12. The CDR3 is 16 residues long. CDR3 loop: CASSRSSGGWGEKLFF. As DNA, the CDR3 is TGTGCCAGCAGCCGATCATCAGGGGGCTGGGGCGAAAAACTGTTTTTT.

This chain connects TRBV11-3 to TRBJ2-5; the D is unclear. Trimming took 1 base from V and 0 from J, leaving 9 bases between them. In germline, CDR1 is SGHNT, CDR2 YENEEA. CDR3 length: 15 amino acids. The CDR3 coding sequence is TGTGCCAGCAGCTTAGGCAGCGAGTACCAAGAGACCCAGTACTTC. Translated, it gives CASSLGSEYQETQYF. Combining the CDR3 with reference TRBV11-3 and TRBJ2-5 gives the whole variable domain EAGVVQSPRYKIIEKKQPVAFWCNPISGHNTLYWYLQNLGQGPELLIRYENEEAVDDSQLPKDRFSAERLKGVDSTLKIQPAELGDSAVYLCASSLGSEYQETQYFGPGTRLLVL.

This clone appeared once. This likely traces to a read error, being one base from a far larger clone. Other DNA sequences within the sample encode an identical CDR3. The V and J genes are TRBV25-1 and TRBJ1-4, with 8 bases identical to TRBD1. V dropped 0 bases and J dropped 5; count of bases not matched to a gene: 2. The CDR3 runs to 15 residues. Germline loops: CDR1 MGHDK, CDR2 SYGVNS. CDR3 coding DNA: TGTGCCAGCAGTGAATATACAGGGGGGAATGAAAAACTGTTTTTT. This codes for CASSEYTGGNEKLFF.

The J gene is TRBJ2-5, the V gene TRBV14, with D unclear. V lost 4 bases to trimming and J lost 0 bases, with 9 bases between them. Germline CDR1 reads SGHDN; CDR2 reads FVKESK. The CDR3 totals 14 residues. The chain's CDR3 is CASSPDLYQETQYF. The CDR3 nucleotides are TGTGCCAGCAGCCCTGACTTGTACCAAGAGACCCAGTACTTC.

CDR3 protein: CASRWGAKQYF. The CDR3 nucleotides read TGTGCCAGCAGATGGGGGGCAAAGCAGTACTTC. This rearrangement joins TRBV11-2 to TRBJ2-4; TRBD1 or TRBD2 may be the D gene (6 bases each). Germline CDR1 reads SGHAT; CDR2 reads FQNNGV. This CDR3 comprises 11 residues. Trimming left V 6 bases short and J 13 bases short, with 13 bases between. Full variable domain (remainder filled in from reference TRBV11-2 and TRBJ2-4): EAGVAQSPRYKIIEKRQSVAFWCNPISGHATLYWYQQILGQGPKLLIQFQNNGVVDDSQLPKDRFSAERLKGVDSTLKIQPAKLEDSAVYLCASRWGAKQYFGAGTRLSVL.

This clone was detected many times. The V gene is TRBV5-1, the J gene TRBJ2-7, with 8 bases identical to TRBD2. This CDR3 has 15 residues. V lost 6 bases, J lost 0 bases, and 8 bases stayed unmatched. The germline V gene has CDR1 SGHRS and CDR2 YFSETQ. Here the CDR3 reads CASNPSGSLSYEQYF. The CDR3, as DNA: TGCGCCAGCAACCCTAGCGGGTCCCTCTCCTACGAGCAGTACTTC.

The chain employs TRBV11-2 and TRBJ2-7; D is tentatively TRBD1 or TRBD2 (6 bases each). This CDR3 spans 15 amino acids. Germline V gene lookup returns CDR1 SGHAT and CDR2 FQNNGV. V was shortened by 3 bases and J by 3 bases, with 15 bases between the two germline ends. The CDR3, as DNA: TGTGCCAGCAGCTTGGAGGGCCCGGGACACTACGAGCAGTACTTC. It specifies CASSLEGPGHYEQYF.

This chain joins TRBV18 and TRBJ2-2, with 8 bases matching TRBD1. Germline values: CDR1 KGHSH, CDR2 LQKENI. This CDR3 is built from 16 residues. The V and J ends lost 6 bases and 1 base, in that order; junction bases with no gene match: 7. This CDR3 is CASSRDRGKNTGELFF. The CDR3 DNA follows: TGTGCCAGCTCTAGAGACAGGGGCAAGAACACCGGGGAGCTGTTTTTT. Full variable domain (outside the CDR3, taken from reference TRBV18 and TRBJ2-2): NAGVMQNPRHLVRRRGQEARLRCSPMKGHSHVYWYRQLPEEGLKFMVYLQKENIIDESGMPKERFSAEFPKEGPSILRIQQVVRGDSAAYFCASSRDRGKNTGELFFGEGSRLTVL.

The chain joins TRBV2 to TRBJ1-2; D unresolved. CDR3 length: 12 residues. The V gene's germline CDR1 is SNHLY and CDR2 FYNNEI. Trimming cost V 11 bases and J 2 bases, with 12 bases left between them. The CDR3 bases are TGTGCCGGGAGGACGGACAACTATGGCTACACCTTC. It specifies CAGRTDNYGYTF.

This clone was seen a single time. The chain couples TRBV2 to TRBJ1-2; 7 nucleotides align to TRBD1. Losses at the gene ends were 6 bases for V and 4 bases for J; bases not matched to a gene: 5. The CDR3 is 13 residues long. Germline V gene lookup returns CDR1 SNHLY and CDR2 FYNNEI. CDR3 sequence reads: CASRGDSLYGYTF. The CDR3 region has the DNA TGTGCCAGCAGAGGGGACAGCCTCTATGGCTACACCTTC.

The table lists this clone with a count of one. Other DNA sequences within the sample encode an identical CDR3. The chain recombines TRBV5-6 with TRBJ2-5, with 11 nucleotides matching TRBD2. V lost 4 bases, J lost 1 base, and 3 bases stayed unmatched. The CDR3 covers 15 residues. The germline CDR1 and CDR2 sequences are SGHDT and YYEEEE. The CDR3 DNA reads as TGTGCCAGCAGCCAAGGACTAGCGGGCCAAGAGACCCAGTACTTC. This sequence encodes CASSQGLAGQETQYF.

This rearrangement joins TRBV15 to TRBJ2-7; TRBD1 aligns across 8 bases. The CDR3 is 14 amino acids. After removal of 5 bases from V and 3 bases from J, the junction contained 6 bases not matched to a gene. CDR1 is LNHNV, CDR2 YYDKDF, per germline (reference sequence). In DNA, the CDR3 is TGTGCCACCAGCGGCCTGACAGGGGTCTACGAGCAGTACTTC. It specifies CATSGLTGVYEQYF.

This clone appeared a few times. The V call is TRBV7-3, the J call TRBJ2-3, with a possible D match to TRBD1 (7 bases). V was cut by 5 bases and J by 0 bases, with 9 bases left in between. Germline V lookup: CDR1 SGHTA, CDR2 FQGTGA. The CDR3 has 14 amino acids. The CDR3 DNA reads as TGTGCCAGCAGCGCAGGGGGGAGCACAGATACGCAGTATTTT. Translating gives CASSAGGSTDTQYF.

V is TRBV11-2 and J is TRBJ2-7; D unclear. V dropped 0 bases and J dropped 1 base, with 13 bases sitting between them. This CDR3 has 16 residues. Germline V gives CDR1 SGHAT, CDR2 FQNNGV. In nucleotides, the CDR3 is TGTGCCAGCAGCTTAGACCCTGACATCTCATCCTACGAGCAGTACTTC. Its protein is CASSLDPDISSYEQYF.

Notes on this clone: This probably arose from a read error, given a far larger clone one base away. The identical CDR3 is also encoded by other nucleotide sequences in the sample. The chain has TRBV10-3 and TRBJ2-5; TRBD1 is a possible D gene (5 bases). Trimming cost V 5 bases and J 8 bases, with 15 bases left between them. The CDR3 spans 13 residues. Per the germline V gene, CDR1 is ENHRY and CDR2 is SYGVKD. CDR3 residues: CAISQDTSGTQYF. CDR3 coding DNA: TGTGCCATCAGTCAGGACACCTCAGGTACCCAGTACTTC.